This T cell receptor beta chain was retrieved from a study of blood T cells in healthy people across ages. Sample-barcoded 5' priming and a J-beta primer mix drove a second PCR of about 6 to 12 cycles. Via MiXCR, TCRdb re-called the 5' RACE reads, giving one row per CDR3 protein. This sample carries 800,000 to 950,000 distinct CDR3 sequences, almost 30% of them seen once, and the ten largest clones take roughly 10%. Germline CDR1 DFQATT, CDR2 SNEGSKA (reference sequence). The CDR3 extends over 14 amino acids. Between the trimmed V and J ends, which lost 6 bases and 4 bases, there was a span of 18 bases. The same sample was also studied in work on T cells of mothers and their children.

The TCR comes from a woman aged 40 to 50 in good health. V usage is TRBV20-1 and J usage is TRBJ1-2; D call uncertain. Sequenced sample: blood. The CDR3 region has the DNA TGCAGTGCCCCTCTATCGGGGAGCGGCTATGGCTACACCTTC. This encodes CSAPLSGSGYGYTF.